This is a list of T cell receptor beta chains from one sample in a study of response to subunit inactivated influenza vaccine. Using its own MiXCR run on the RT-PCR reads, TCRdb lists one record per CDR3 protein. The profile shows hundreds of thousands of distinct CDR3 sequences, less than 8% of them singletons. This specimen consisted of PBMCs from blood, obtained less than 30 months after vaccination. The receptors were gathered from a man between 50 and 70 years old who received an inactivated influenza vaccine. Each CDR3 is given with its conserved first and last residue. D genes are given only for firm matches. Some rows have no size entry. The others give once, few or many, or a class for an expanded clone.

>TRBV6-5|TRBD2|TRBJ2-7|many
TGTGCCAGCAGTTACGGGGGGGTCAAATACGAGCAGTACTTC
CASSYGGVKYEQYF
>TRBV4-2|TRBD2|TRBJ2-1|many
TGTGCCAGCAGCCAAGATCTCCTCGCGGGAGGGTACAATGAGCAGTTCTTC
CASSQDLLAGGYNEQFF
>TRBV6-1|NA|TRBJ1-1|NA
TGTGCCGTCGACGCGCCGGAATATGGCACTGAAGCTTTCTTT
CAVDAPEYGTEAFF
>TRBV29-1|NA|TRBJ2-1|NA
TGCAGCGCAGACGGCGGGCTAGCAGCCCAGCCCAATGAGCAGTTCTTC
CSADGGLAAQPNEQFF
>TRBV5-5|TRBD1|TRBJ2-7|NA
TGTGCCAGCAGCTTGAAGGGACAGGCCTACGAGCAGTACTTC
CASSLKGQAYEQYF
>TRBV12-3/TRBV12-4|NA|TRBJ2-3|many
TGTGCCACAGGGGGGGGGGTCACAGATACGCAGTATTTT
CATGGGVTDTQYF
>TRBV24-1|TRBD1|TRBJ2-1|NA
TGTGCCACCAGTGATTACGGGACAGGGGCATCATATGAGCAGTTCTTC
CATSDYGTGASYEQFF
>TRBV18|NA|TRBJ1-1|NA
TGTGCCAGCTCACCACAGACAGTGTCTGCTGAAGCTTTCTTT
CASSPQTVSAEAFF
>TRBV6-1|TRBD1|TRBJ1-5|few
TGTGCCAGCAGTGTAGGGACAGGGCGGGGGACCCAGCATTTT
CASSVGTGRGTQHF
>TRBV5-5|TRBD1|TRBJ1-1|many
TGTGCCAGCAGCATGCAGACAGGGGCAAGGACTGAAGCTTTCTTT
CASSMQTGARTEAFF
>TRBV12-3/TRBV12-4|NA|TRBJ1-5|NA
TGTGCCAGCAGTTGGAGGGAATTCCAGCCCCAGCATTTT
CASSWREFQPQHF
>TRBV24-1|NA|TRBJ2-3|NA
TGTGCCACCAGTGTACGCGGGGATATTTTTCAGTCGCAGTATTTT
CATSVRGDIFQSQYF
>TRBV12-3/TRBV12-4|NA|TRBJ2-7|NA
TGTGCCAGCAGCCCCCTTGGACAGCCTTACTACGAGCAGTACTTC
CASSPLGQPYYEQYF
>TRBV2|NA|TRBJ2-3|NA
TGTGCCAGCAGTGACCCGCTAGCCACAGATACGCAGTATTTT
CASSDPLATDTQYF
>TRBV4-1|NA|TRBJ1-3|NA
TGCGCCAGCAGCCAACCGACAGTATCTGCTGGAAACACCATATATTTT
CASSQPTVSAGNTIYF
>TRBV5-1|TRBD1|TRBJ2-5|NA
TGCGCCAGCAGCACAGGACAGGGGGCGCTGATCCTCCAGACCCAGTACTTC
CASSTGQGALILQTQYF
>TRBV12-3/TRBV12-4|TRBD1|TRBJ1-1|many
TGTGCCAGCAGCCCCCGACAGGGTCGCACTGAAGCTTTCTTT
CASSPRQGRTEAFF
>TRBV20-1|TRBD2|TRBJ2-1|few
TGCAGTGCTAGAGATTACCTAGCGGGTACTAACAATGAGCAGTTCTTC
CSARDYLAGTNNEQFF
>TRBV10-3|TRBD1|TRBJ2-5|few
TGTGCCATCAGTGGACCAGCGACAGGGTATGGAGAGACCCAGTACTTC
CAISGPATGYGETQYF
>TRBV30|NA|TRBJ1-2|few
TGTGCCTGGAGTCCCCGAGATGGCTACACCTTC
CAWSPRDGYTF
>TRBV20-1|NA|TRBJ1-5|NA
TGCAGTGCTAGAGATTTGAGGGGGGGTCAGCCCCAGCATTTT
CSARDLRGGQPQHF
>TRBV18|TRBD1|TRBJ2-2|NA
TGTGCCAGCACAGATCGACAGGGAAACGGGGAGCTGTTTTTT
CASTDRQGNGELFF
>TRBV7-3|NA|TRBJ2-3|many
TGTGCCAGCAGCGCAGGGGACGGTAGAAGGACAGATACGCAGTATTTT
CASSAGDGRRTDTQYF
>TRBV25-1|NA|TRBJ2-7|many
TGTGCCAGCAGACTGCCTGGCTCCTACGAGCAGTACTTC
CASRLPGSYEQYF
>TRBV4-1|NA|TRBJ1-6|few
TGCGCCAGCAGCCTCCCCGGGGCTTCACCCCTCCACTTT
CASSLPGASPLHF
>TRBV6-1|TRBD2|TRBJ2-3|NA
TGTGCCAGCAGTGAAGCCGAGCGGGGACGGGATACGCAGTATTTT
CASSEAERGRDTQYF
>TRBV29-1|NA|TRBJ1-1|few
TGCAGCGTTGAGGAGGGGCTGGGCACTGAAGCTTTCTTT
CSVEEGLGTEAFF
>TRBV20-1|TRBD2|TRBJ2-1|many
TGCAGTGCTAGAGATCTAGGACTAGCGGGAGGGCCTGGTGAGCAGTTCTTC
CSARDLGLAGGPGEQFF
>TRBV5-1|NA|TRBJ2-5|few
TGCGCCAGCAGCTGGGCGGGCCGGGAGACCCAGTACTTC
CASSWAGRETQYF
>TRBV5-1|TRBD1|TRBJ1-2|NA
TGCGCCAGCAGCAGCGCCGGGACAGCCTCTTCTGGCTACACCTTC
CASSSAGTASSGYTF
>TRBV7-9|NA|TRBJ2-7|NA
TGTGCCAGCGGTAGCGCTTCCTACGAGCAGTACTTC
CASGSASYEQYF
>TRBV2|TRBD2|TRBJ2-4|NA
TGTGCCAGCAGGCCCCCCTCTAGCGGAGAGGGTGGAAACATTCAGTACTTC
CASRPPSSGEGGNIQYF
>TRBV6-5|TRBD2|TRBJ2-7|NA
TGTGCCAGCAGTTACCCCGGGACTAGCGGACGTCCCTACGAGCAGTACTTC
CASSYPGTSGRPYEQYF
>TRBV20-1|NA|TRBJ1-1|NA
TGCAGTGCTAGAGATAGCGGCAGGGTGAACACTGAAGCTTTCTTT
CSARDSGRVNTEAFF
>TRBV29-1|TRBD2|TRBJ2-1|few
TGCAGCGGAACTCTGAGCGGGGGGCGAGAGCAGTTCTTC
CSGTLSGGREQFF
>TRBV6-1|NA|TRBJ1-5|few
TGTGCCAGCGGGACACGGGGCGGGGGCAATCAGCCCCAGCATTTT
CASGTRGGGNQPQHF
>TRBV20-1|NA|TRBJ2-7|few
TGCAGTGCTAGATTGGGGCAGGGTACGACAGCCCCCTTCTACGAGCAGTACTTC
CSARLGQGTTAPFYEQYF
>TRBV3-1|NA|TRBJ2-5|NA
TGTGCCAGCAGCCAAGAGGAGGGCCCAGAGACCCAGTACTTC
CASSQEEGPETQYF
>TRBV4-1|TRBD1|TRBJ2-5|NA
TGCGCCAGCAGCCACAGAAGACAGGGGGTTTTCCAAGAGACCCAGTACTTC
CASSHRRQGVFQETQYF
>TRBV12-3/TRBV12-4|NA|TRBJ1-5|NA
TGTGCCAGCAGCAAGAGGGCAGCTCCCACCTATAGCAATCAGCCCCAGCATTTT
CASSKRAAPTYSNQPQHF
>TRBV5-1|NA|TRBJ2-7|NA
TGCGCCAGCAGCTCGCGGGTACGGGAAGAGGGTGACGAGCAGTACTTC
CASSSRVREEGDEQYF
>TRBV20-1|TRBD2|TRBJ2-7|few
TGCAGTGCTAGGAGTAGCGGGCGAACCTACGAGCAGTACTTC
CSARSSGRTYEQYF
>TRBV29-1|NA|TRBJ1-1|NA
TGCAGCGTTGAAGAAGGGATAGGTGAAGCTTTCTTT
CSVEEGIGEAFF
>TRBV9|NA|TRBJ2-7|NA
TGTGCCAGCAGCGTAGGGCACTCCTCCTACGAGCAGTACTTC
CASSVGHSSYEQYF
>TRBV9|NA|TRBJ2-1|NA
TGTGCCAGCAGCGTAGCGGGACGACCGGCACCCTACAATGAGCAGTTCTTC
CASSVAGRPAPYNEQFF
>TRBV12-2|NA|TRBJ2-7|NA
TGTGCAAGTCGCTCCCCTAGGACAGGATCCTACGAGCAGTACTTC
CASRSPRTGSYEQYF
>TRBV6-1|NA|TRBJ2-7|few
TGTGCCAGCAGCGCTAAGTCAGGGGACCTCTCCTACGAGCAGTACTTC
CASSAKSGDLSYEQYF
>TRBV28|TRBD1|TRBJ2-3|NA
TGTGCCAGCAGTTCATGGAATTCCGACAGGGTTATTCAAGATACGCAGTATTTT
CASSSWNSDRVIQDTQYF
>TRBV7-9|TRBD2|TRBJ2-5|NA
TGTGCCAGCACCACCGGACTAGCGGGAGCGGGAGAGACCCAGTACTTC
CASTTGLAGAGETQYF
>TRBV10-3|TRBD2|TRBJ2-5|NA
TGTGCCATCAGTGACGGACTAGCGGGAGGGGAGACCCAGTACTTC
CAISDGLAGGETQYF
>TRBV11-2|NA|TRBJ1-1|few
TGTGCCAGCAGCCCGCGGGGGGCAGTTCGGCTTGCTGAAGCTTTCTTT
CASSPRGAVRLAEAFF
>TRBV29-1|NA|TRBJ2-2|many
TGCAGCGTTTCCACGGGACCGAACACCGGGGAGCTGTTTTTT
CSVSTGPNTGELFF
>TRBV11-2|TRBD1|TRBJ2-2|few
TGTGCCAGCAGCTTTACACAGGGGGCTGACACCGGGGAGCTGTTTTTT
CASSFTQGADTGELFF
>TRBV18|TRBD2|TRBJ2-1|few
TGTGCCAGCTCACCACTGGGACTAGCGGGAGGAGAGCAGTTCTTC
CASSPLGLAGGEQFF
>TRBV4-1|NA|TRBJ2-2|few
TGCGCCAGCAGAGAACACACCGGGGAGCTGTTTTTT
CASREHTGELFF
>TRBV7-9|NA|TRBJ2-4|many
TGTGCCAGCAGCCGGACAGAAGCCAAAAACATTCAGTACTTC
CASSRTEAKNIQYF
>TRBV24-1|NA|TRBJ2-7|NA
TGTGCCACCAGTGATTCCTCGTTCCAAGGGAGCTCCTACGAGCAGTACTTC
CATSDSSFQGSSYEQYF
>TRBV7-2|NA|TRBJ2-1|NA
TGTGCCAGCAGGAAGAAGGTGATCGGTGAGCAGTTCTTC
CASRKKVIGEQFF
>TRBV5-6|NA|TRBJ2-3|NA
TGTCCCAGCAGCTTGGAAGGCACAGATACGCAGTATTTT
CPSSLEGTDTQYF